Given below is one TCR beta chain in context. This sample is drawn from a study of blood T cell repertoires in COVID-19. Study as a whole: Specimens from acute and convalescent COVID-19 originated in the United States, Italy and Spain. Sources were T cells, B-cell-depleted T cells, or PBMCs; the material itself was cDNA or gDNA.

As processed by the authors: It was from reference gene primer amplification that nucleated cell counts were estimated. Repertoires were generated with immunoSEQ multiplex PCR, while TCRdb's copy carries only in-frame clones and drops some. That table is the source of V, J and clone size, and D and trimming were worked out from the DNA. The repertoire includes some 89,000 clones, 90% of them detected once, and about 1.7% sits in the top ten. Germline CDR1 and CDR2: MNHNY and SVGAGI (reference sequence). J lost 0 bases, V lost 4 bases, and 8 bases had no gene match. This CDR3 spans 16 amino acids. The chain recombines TRBV6-6 with TRBJ1-1; 7 bases align to TRBD1. Sequenced sample: peripheral blood. This TCR was sampled from a man in his sixties with acute or convalescent COVID-19. CDR3 amino acids: CASSSPQDRLNTEAFF. In DNA form, the CDR3 reads TGTGCCAGCAGTTCCCCCCAGGACAGGCTGAACACTGAAGCTTTCTTT.